A single T cell receptor (beta chain) is shown here with its context. This entry is derived from a study of blood T cell repertoires in COVID-19. Study-level information: COVID-19 samples collected from the United States, Italy and Spain covered acute and convalescent phases. Sources were T cells, B-cell-depleted T cells, or PBMCs; the material itself was cDNA or gDNA.

Sequencing was performed with immunoSEQ multiplex PCR; in TCRdb, only in-frame clones are kept and a portion is missing. The sample records some 110,000 clones, roughly 80% being singletons. Germline values: CDR1 SQVTM, CDR2 ANQGSEA. The CDR3 loop spans 14 amino acids. The V segment lost 5 bases and the J segment 2 bases; nucleotides outside the gene matches: 2. The sequence came from a man aged 45-65 years with acute or convalescent COVID-19. The sample taken for sequencing was peripheral blood. The chain employs TRBV29-1 and TRBJ2-3; the match to TRBD2 covers 12 bases. The CDR3, as DNA: TGCAGCGTTAGGACTAGCGGGGACACAGATACGCAGTATTTT. This gives the protein CSVRTSGDTDTQYF.